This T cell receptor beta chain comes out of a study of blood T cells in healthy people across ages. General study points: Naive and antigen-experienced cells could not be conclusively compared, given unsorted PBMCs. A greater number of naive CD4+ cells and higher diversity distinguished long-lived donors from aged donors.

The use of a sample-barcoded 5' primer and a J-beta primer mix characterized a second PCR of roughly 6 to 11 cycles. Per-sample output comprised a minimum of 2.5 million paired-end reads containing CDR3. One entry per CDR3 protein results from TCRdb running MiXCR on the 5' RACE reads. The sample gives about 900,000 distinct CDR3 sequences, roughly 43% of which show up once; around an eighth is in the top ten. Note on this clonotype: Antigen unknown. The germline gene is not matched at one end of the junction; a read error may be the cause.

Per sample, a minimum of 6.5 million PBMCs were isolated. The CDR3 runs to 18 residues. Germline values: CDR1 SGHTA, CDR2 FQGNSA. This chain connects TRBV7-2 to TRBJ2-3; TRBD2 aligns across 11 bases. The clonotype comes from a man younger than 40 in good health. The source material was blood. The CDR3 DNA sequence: TGTGCCAGCAGTTCCTTAGCGGGGGGGCGAATAAGCACAGGTACGCAGTATTTT. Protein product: CASSSLAGGRISTGTQYF.